Below, 18 T cell receptor beta chains from the same sample are listed, as sequenced in a study of technical replicates of blood from a handful of donors. Measured with immunoSEQ multiplex PCR; TCRdb has only the in-frame clones, and not every one. The sample carries about 68,000 clones, less than 98% recorded once. Source material: T cells isolated from PBMCs. The receptors were sampled from a human donor in good health.

This sequence joins TRBV29-1 and TRBJ2-1, with a tentative D call TRBD2 (6 bases). There are 12 residues in the CDR3. Trimming cost V 3 bases and J 7 bases, with 10 bases left between them. The germline CDR1 and CDR2 sequences are SQVTM and ANQGSEA. The CDR3 nucleotides are TGCAGCGTTGACAACGGGAGTAATGAGCAGTTCTTC. It yields the protein CSVDNGSNEQFF.

In this sample, this clone turned up once. The V and J genes are TRBV27 and TRBJ1-1; D may be TRBD1 (6 bases). This CDR3 region has 14 residues. The germline gives CDR1 MNHEY, CDR2 SMNVEV (reference sequence). The germline V and J ends were trimmed by 2 bases and 5 bases, with 12 bases remaining between them. This CDR3 is CASSLNREGTEAFF. The CDR3 DNA sequence: TGTGCCAGCAGTTTAAACAGGGAAGGAACTGAAGCTTTCTTT.

This clone was recorded once. The V and J genes are TRBV7-9 and TRBJ1-2, with TRBD1 matching over 8 bases. The V and J ends lost 1 base and 2 bases, in that order; junction bases with no gene match: 0. Germline-derived CDR1 and CDR2 are SEHNR and FQNEAQ (reference sequence). The CDR3 is made up of 14 amino acids. The CDR3, as DNA: TGTGCCAGCAGCTTAGGACAGGGGAACTATGGCTACACCTTC. It codes for CASSLGQGNYGYTF. Together with reference TRBV7-9 and TRBJ1-2, the CDR3 gives the full variable domain: DTGVSQNPRHKITKRGQNVTFRCDPISEHNRLYWYRQTLGQGPEFLTYFQNEAQLEKSRLLSDRFSAERPKGSFSTLEIQRTEQGDSAMYLCASSLGQGNYGYTFGSGTRLTVV.

This clone showed up just once. V is TRBV19 and J is TRBJ2-7, with a tentative D call TRBD1 (6 bases). The germline CDR1 and CDR2 sequences are LNHDA and SQIVND (reference sequence). The CDR3 loop spans 14 amino acids. V lost 6 bases to trimming and J lost 2 bases, with 14 bases between them. CDR3 in DNA: TGTGCCAGTAGACTGACAGGACGTCCCTACGAGCAGTACTTC. Translation: CASRLTGRPYEQYF.

The chain carries TRBV4-1 and TRBJ2-7, with 8 bases matching TRBD2. Unmatched junction bases numbered 7, after V lost 3 bases and J lost 3 bases. From germline, CDR1 is MGHRA and CDR2 YSYEKL. The CDR3 has 15 amino acids. The CDR3 reads CASSQAGTRDYEQYF. The CDR3 DNA sequence: TGCGCCAGCAGCCAGGCCGGGACTAGAGACTACGAGCAGTACTTC.

The chain carries TRBV28 and TRBJ2-7, with TRBD1 matching 10 bases. V dropped 6 bases and J dropped 3; count of bases not matched to a gene: 5. The CDR3 covers 14 residues. The V gene's germline CDR1 is MDHEN and CDR2 SYDVKM. The CDR3 sequence is CASSPGQGHYEQYF. DNA for the CDR3: TGTGCCAGCAGCCCGGGACAGGGGCACTACGAGCAGTACTTC.

This clone was detected only once. The rearrangement uses TRBV11-2 and TRBJ2-1; D unclear. The germline gives CDR1 SGHAT, CDR2 FQNNGV. The CDR3 contains 13 residues. The V gene lost 5 bases and the J gene lost 7 bases, with 12 bases spanning the gap. This CDR3 reads CASSPVAGNEQFF. CDR3 sequence (DNA): TGTGCCAGCAGCCCAGTTGCCGGGAATGAGCAGTTCTTC.

The chain is built from TRBV30 and TRBJ2-2; TRBD1 matches at 7 bases. CDR3 size: 14 residues. With V trimmed by 5 bases and J by 2 bases, 5 bases remained unmatched. CDR1 is GTSNPN, CDR2 SVGIG, per germline (reference sequence). The CDR3 DNA follows: TGTGCCTGGGTAGGGGGCTTTAACACCGGGGAGCTGTTTTTT. This codes for CAWVGGFNTGELFF. Full variable domain (outside the CDR3, taken from reference TRBV30 and TRBJ2-2): SQTIHQWPATLVQPVGSPLSLECTVEGTSNPNLYWYRQAAGRGLQLLFYSVGIGQISSEVPQNLSASRPQDRQFILSSKKLLLSDSGFYLCAWVGGFNTGELFFGEGSRLTVL.

The CDR3 sequence is CASSGRGTGNYGYTF. In nucleotides, the CDR3 is TGTGCCAGCAGTGGAAGGGGGACAGGGAATTATGGCTACACCTTC. V usage is TRBV25-1 and J usage is TRBJ1-2; 9 nucleotides match TRBD1. The V gene's germline CDR1 is MGHDK and CDR2 SYGVNS. The trim removed 4 bases at V and 5 bases at J, leaving 8 bases unmatched. CDR3 length: 15 residues.

This chain links TRBV27 with TRBJ2-7, with TRBD1 identical over 7 bases. Germline V CDR1 and CDR2: MNHEY, SMNVEV (reference sequence). With V trimmed by 7 bases and J by 5 bases, 11 bases remained unmatched. The CDR3 is 14 amino acids. The chain's CDR3 is CASIPTTGLHEQYF. The CDR3 coding sequence is TGTGCCAGCATTCCAACGACAGGGCTCCACGAGCAGTACTTC.

The chain carries TRBV29-1 and TRBJ2-1; tentatively, D is TRBD2 (5 bases). Germline CDR1 is SQVTM and CDR2 is ANQGSEA. The CDR3 has 10 amino acids. The ends were cut back, 7 bases at V and 9 bases at J, with 10 bases in the middle. The CDR3 nucleotides read TGCAGCGCTGGAGGTCCTGAGCAGTTCTTC. Residues: CSAGGPEQFF.

The chain carries TRBV4-3 and TRBJ1-1, with 8 bases identical to TRBD1. Germline V gene sequence: CDR1 LGHNA, CDR2 YSLEER. The CDR3 contains 15 residues. The V and J ends lost 3 bases and 7 bases, in that order; junction bases with no gene match: 10. The CDR3 nucleotides read TGCGCCAGCAGCCATAACAGGGGGGGCCGGGGTGAAGCTTTCTTT. As protein: CASSHNRGGRGEAFF.

The chain couples TRBV9 to TRBJ2-1; 13 bases are shared with TRBD2. V lost 3 bases and J lost 8; bases outside the gene matches: 5. CDR3 size: 15 residues. The germline V gene has CDR1 SGDLS and CDR2 YYNGEE. The CDR3 sequence is CASSATSGRAHEQFF. As DNA, the CDR3 is TGTGCCAGCAGCGCTACTAGCGGGAGGGCCCATGAGCAGTTCTTC.

The chain recombines TRBV7-8 with TRBJ1-1; TRBD1 aligns across 12 bases. The germline CDR1 and CDR2 sequences are SGHVS and FQNEAQ. The V and J ends lost 5 bases and 2 bases, in that order; junction bases with no gene match: 9. The CDR3 spans 17 residues. As DNA, the CDR3 is TGTGCCAGCAGCCCAGGGACAGGGGGCGTTGGTAACACTGAAGCTTTCTTT. Encoded protein: CASSPGTGGVGNTEAFF.

The J gene is TRBJ2-1, the V gene TRBV19; TRBD2 agrees at 8 bases. CDR1 and CDR2 (germline): LNHDA, SQIVND (reference sequence). V lost 5 bases, J lost 0 bases, and 3 bases stayed unmatched. The CDR3 contains 15 residues. In DNA, the CDR3 is TGTGCCAGTAGTTATACTAGCGGCTCCTACAATGAGCAGTTCTTC. Encoded protein: CASSYTSGSYNEQFF.

The chain employs TRBV2 and TRBJ2-2; the match to TRBD2 covers 10 bases. The V segment lost 6 bases and the J segment 6 bases; nucleotides outside the gene matches: 7. The CDR3 extends over 15 amino acids. Germline CDR1 and CDR2: SNHLY and FYNNEI. The CDR3: CASRGTSVLSGELFF. The CDR3 DNA reads as TGTGCCAGCAGAGGGACTAGCGTTTTATCCGGGGAGCTGTTTTTT.

The J gene is TRBJ2-7, the V gene TRBV2, with 10 bases that match TRBD2. V dropped 2 bases and J dropped 5; count of bases not matched to a gene: 3. The CDR3 is 14 amino acids. Per the germline V gene, CDR1 is SNHLY and CDR2 is FYNNEI. Written as DNA, the CDR3 is TGTGCCAGCAGTGAACTAGCGGGAGATCACGAGCAGTACTTC. The encoded protein is CASSELAGDHEQYF.

The chain combines TRBV9 with TRBJ1-2; D unresolved. The V end was cut by 0 bases, the J end by 2 bases, with 11 bases between. Germline loops: CDR1 SGDLS, CDR2 YYNGEE. This CDR3 has 15 amino acids. DNA for the CDR3: TGTGCCAGCAGCGTAGCAGTAGAGGAGAACTATGGCTACACCTTC. Amino acids: CASSVAVEENYGYTF.